What follows are 17 T cell receptor beta chains derived from one specimen sequenced in a study of vaccination and CD4 T cells after COVID-19. Cultured CD4+ T cell DNA was sequenced using the Oncomine TCR Beta short-read assay. A single record per CDR3 protein comes from TCRdb applying MiXCR to the PCR reads. The table has 3,500 to 4,000 distinct CDR3 sequences, around 19% seen once. The antigens these receptors bind are not known. Indicated treatment: approximately 9-day PBMC culture with coronavirus spike peptide pools or control peptides (ViraFEST assay). The sequencing input was CD4+ T cells from blood, cultured in vitro. The receptors were gathered from a human donor who had recovered from COVID-19.

By its share, this clonotype is medium-sized (0.01 to 0.1%). The J gene is TRBJ1-6, the V gene TRBV6-1, with 9 nucleotides matching TRBD1. The CDR3 totals 16 residues. Germline values: CDR1 MNHNS, CDR2 SASEGT. The V gene end was trimmed by 6 bases and the J gene end by 1 base; junction bases not matched to a gene: 4. As DNA, the CDR3 is TGTGCCAGCAGCTCCGGGACAGGGTCCTATAATTCACCCCTCCACTTT. This sequence encodes CASSSGTGSYNSPLHF.

This clonotype has only a few counts. CDR3 protein: CASRAGTDTQYF. For the CDR3, the DNA is TGTGCCAGCAGGGCAGGCACAGATACGCAGTATTTT. The V call is TRBV25-1, the J call TRBJ2-3; no firm D call. V was cut by 6 bases and J by 1 base, with 5 bases left in between. In germline, CDR1 is MGHDK, CDR2 SYGVNS. The CDR3 consists of 12 residues.

V is TRBV20-1 and J is TRBJ1-1, with D perhaps matching TRBD1 (5 bases). CDR1 and CDR2 from the germline V gene are DFQATT and SNEGSKA (reference sequence). Between the trimmed V and J ends, which lost 6 bases and 2 bases, there was a span of 13 bases. The CDR3 is made up of 13 amino acids. CDR3 coding DNA: TGCAGTGCCCCGGGGGGTATCAACACTGAAGCTTTCTTT. Protein: CSAPGGINTEAFF.

This clonotype turned up a few times. The CDR3 region has the DNA TGTGCCAGCAGGGAAGCCGGGAACACTGAAGCTTTCTTT. This sequence encodes CASREAGNTEAFF. The V and J genes are TRBV7-2 and TRBJ1-1; D remains unclear. Deletions cut 6 bases from V and 1 base from J, with 9 bases between. CDR3 size: 13 residues. Germline values: CDR1 SGHTA, CDR2 FQGNSA.

This clonotype has more than one count but fewer than ten. The chain has TRBV7-6 and TRBJ2-5; 10 bases line up with TRBD2. CDR1 and CDR2 from the germline V gene are SGHVS and FNYEAQ. There are 17 residues in the CDR3. Trimming at V came to 0 bases and at J to 1 base, leaving 5 bases not matched to a gene. The CDR3 nucleotides read TGTGCCAGCAGCTTAGCGCTCACTAGCGGGGCCCAAGAGACCCAGTACTTC. It yields the protein CASSLALTSGAQETQYF.

The chain couples TRBV6-1 to TRBJ1-2; tentative D call: TRBD1 (5 bases). V dropped 7 bases and J dropped 4 bases, with 13 bases sitting between them. CDR1 is MNHNS and CDR2 is SASEGT in the germline V gene. This CDR3 spans 13 amino acids. DNA for the CDR3: TGTGCCAGCACCACGGGGCCCCGCTATGGCTACACCTTC. Its protein product is CASTTGPRYGYTF.

This clonotype has only one observation. V usage is TRBV25-1 and J usage is TRBJ1-3; 8 positions agree with TRBD1. This CDR3 has 14 amino acids. V lost 4 bases and J lost 4; bases outside the gene matches: 3. The germline CDR1 and CDR2 sequences are MGHDK and SYGVNS. CDR3 loop: CASSVAGGGNTIYF. The DNA of the CDR3 is TGTGCCAGCAGTGTGGCAGGGGGCGGAAACACCATATATTTT.

The genes are TRBV5-1 and TRBJ2-3; tentative D call: TRBD2 (6 bases). Per germline, CDR1 SGHRS and CDR2 YFSETQ. CDR3 length equals 14 residues. V was trimmed by 4 bases and J by 2 bases, leaving 11 bases between them. CDR3 bases: TGCGCCAGCAGCCCCCTACTAGCCACAGATACGCAGTATTTT. Translating it yields CASSPLLATDTQYF.

The CDR3 loop reads CASSQSFQGTTEAFF. DNA for the CDR3: TGTGCCAGCAGCCAAAGTTTTCAGGGTACCACTGAAGCTTTCTTT. The V call is TRBV3-1, the J call TRBJ1-1; possibly TRBD1 for D (5 bases). The germline V gene encodes CDR1 LGHDT and CDR2 YNNKEL (reference sequence). V shed 2 bases and J shed 4 bases, with 14 bases lying between them. There are 15 residues in the CDR3.

With regard to this clonotype: It may be a read error: a sequence one base away is much more abundant. CDR3 DNA: TGCAGTGCTTCACAGGGGTCTGGCACTGAAGCTTTCTTT. Protein: CSASQGSGTEAFF. This chain links TRBV20-1 with TRBJ1-1; TRBD1 aligns across 7 bases. The length of the CDR3 is 13 residues. Germline CDR1 DFQATT, CDR2 SNEGSKA (reference sequence). V gave up 5 bases and J gave up 4 bases; unmatched junction bases: 7.

This clonotype appeared a few times. V is TRBV7-2 and J is TRBJ2-3; D call uncertain. Trimming shortened V by 6 bases and J by 4 bases, and 11 bases separated the two germline ends. The CDR3 has 13 amino acids. The germline V gene has CDR1 SGHTA and CDR2 FQGNSA. CDR3 DNA: TGTGCCAGCAGATATTATGGTGCAGATACGCAGTATTTT. Its protein product is CASRYYGADTQYF.

This clonotype came up a few times. The chain links TRBV7-8 to TRBJ1-5; D is unresolved. V lost 5 bases, J lost 4 bases, and 21 bases lay in between. Germline V lookup: CDR1 SGHVS, CDR2 FQNEAQ. This CDR3 spans 17 amino acids. CDR3 amino acids: CASSPDLNPAFNQPQHF. The DNA for the CDR3 is TGTGCCAGCAGCCCAGATTTGAACCCAGCTTTTAATCAGCCCCAGCATTTT.

This clonotype appeared a few times. The chain has TRBV20-1 and TRBJ2-2, with 7 bases lining up with TRBD1. Germline loops: CDR1 DFQATT, CDR2 SNEGSKA (reference sequence). The CDR3 is 14 amino acids. After removal of 6 bases from V and 0 bases from J, the junction contained 4 bases not matched to a gene. DNA for the CDR3: TGCAGTGCCTCCGGGACAGCGAACACCGGGGAGCTGTTTTTT. It translates to CSASGTANTGELFF.

Within the sample, this clonotype is large. The V and J genes are TRBV25-1 and TRBJ2-1; D gene ambiguous. CDR3 length: 12 amino acids. V lost 6 bases and J 6 bases, leaving 9 bases between the germline ends. From germline, CDR1 is MGHDK and CDR2 SYGVNS. The CDR3 DNA is TGTGCCAGCAGCCCCGGCCCCAATGAGCAGTTCTTC. It is translated as CASSPGPNEQFF.

The V call is TRBV3-1, the J call TRBJ2-7, with D possibly TRBD1 on 6 matching bases. V was pared by 5 bases and J by 1 base, with 12 bases between. The germline V gene encodes CDR1 LGHDT and CDR2 YNNKEL (reference sequence). This CDR3 region has 14 residues. CDR3 in DNA: TGTGCCAGCAGCGGTGGGGGCGGGTCCTACGAGCAGTACTTC. This gives the protein CASSGGGGSYEQYF.

The V call is TRBV6-1, the J call TRBJ2-4; tentatively, D is TRBD1 or TRBD2 (6 bases each). Germline CDR1 and CDR2: MNHNS and SASEGT. Trimming took 5 bases from V and 1 from J, leaving 15 bases between them. This CDR3 spans 16 amino acids. The CDR3 here is CASSPEGVRAKNIQYF. CDR3 DNA sequence: TGTGCCAGCAGTCCGGAGGGGGTAAGGGCCAAAAACATTCAGTACTTC.

A single count supports this clonotype. V usage is TRBV5-1 and J usage is TRBJ2-3; D uncertain. The CDR3 consists of 12 residues. With 2 bases removed from V and 0 bases from J, the gap between germline ends came to 1 base. The V gene's germline CDR1 is SGHRS and CDR2 YFSETQ. The CDR3 DNA reads TGCGCCAGCAGCTTTAGCACAGATACGCAGTATTTT. Amino acids: CASSFSTDTQYF.